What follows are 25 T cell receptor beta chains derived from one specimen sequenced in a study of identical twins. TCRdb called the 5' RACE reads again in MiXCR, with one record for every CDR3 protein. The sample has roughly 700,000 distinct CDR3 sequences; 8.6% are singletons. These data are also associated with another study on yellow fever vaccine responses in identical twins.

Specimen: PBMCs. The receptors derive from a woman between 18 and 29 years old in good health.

The CDR3 DNA reads as TGTGCCAGCAGTTCCCCTCGCGGTCGCTCCTACAATGAGCAGTTCTTC. Translation: CASSSPRGRSYNEQFF. This chain links TRBV28 with TRBJ2-1; D unresolved. Germline V gene lookup returns CDR1 MDHEN and CDR2 SYDVKM. There are 16 residues in the CDR3. V was shortened by 4 bases and J by 0 bases, with 13 bases between the two germline ends.

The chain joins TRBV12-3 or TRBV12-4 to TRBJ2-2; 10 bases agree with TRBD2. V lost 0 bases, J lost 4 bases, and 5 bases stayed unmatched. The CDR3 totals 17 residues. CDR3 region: CASSLARLAGVTGELFF. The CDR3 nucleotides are TGTGCCAGCAGTTTAGCCCGGCTAGCGGGAGTCACCGGGGAGCTGTTTTTT.

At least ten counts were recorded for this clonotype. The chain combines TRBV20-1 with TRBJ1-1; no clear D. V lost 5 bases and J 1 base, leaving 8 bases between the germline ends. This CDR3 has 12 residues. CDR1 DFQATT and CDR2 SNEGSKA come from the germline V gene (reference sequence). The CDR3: CSAEDPNTEAFF. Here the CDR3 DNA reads TGCAGTGCTGAGGACCCGAACACTGAAGCTTTCTTT.

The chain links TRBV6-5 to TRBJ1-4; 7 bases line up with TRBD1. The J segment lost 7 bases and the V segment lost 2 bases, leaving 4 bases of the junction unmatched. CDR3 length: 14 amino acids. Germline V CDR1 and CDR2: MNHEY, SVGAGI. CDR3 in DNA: TGTGCCAGCAGTTACCGACAGGGTAGTGAAAAACTGTTTTTT. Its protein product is CASSYRQGSEKLFF.

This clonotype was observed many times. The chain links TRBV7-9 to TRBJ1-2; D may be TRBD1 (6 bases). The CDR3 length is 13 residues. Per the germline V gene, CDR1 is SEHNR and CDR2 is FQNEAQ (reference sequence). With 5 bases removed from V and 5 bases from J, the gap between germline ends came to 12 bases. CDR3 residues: CASSPGGAYGYTF. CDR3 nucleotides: TGTGCCAGCAGCCCGGGGGGGGCATATGGCTACACCTTC.

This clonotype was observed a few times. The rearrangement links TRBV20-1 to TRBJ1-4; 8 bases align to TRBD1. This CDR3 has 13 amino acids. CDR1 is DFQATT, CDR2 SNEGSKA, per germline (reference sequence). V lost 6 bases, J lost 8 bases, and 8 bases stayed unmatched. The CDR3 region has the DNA TGCAGTGCGCCAACAGGGGGAGAGGAAAAACTGTTTTTT. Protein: CSAPTGGEEKLFF.

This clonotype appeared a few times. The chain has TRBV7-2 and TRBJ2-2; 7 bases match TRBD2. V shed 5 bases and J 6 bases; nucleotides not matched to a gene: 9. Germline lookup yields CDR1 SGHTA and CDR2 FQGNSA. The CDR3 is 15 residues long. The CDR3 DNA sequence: TGTGCCAGCAGCGGGCCTCGCGGGAGATCCGGGGAGCTGTTTTTT. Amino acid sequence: CASSGPRGRSGELFF.

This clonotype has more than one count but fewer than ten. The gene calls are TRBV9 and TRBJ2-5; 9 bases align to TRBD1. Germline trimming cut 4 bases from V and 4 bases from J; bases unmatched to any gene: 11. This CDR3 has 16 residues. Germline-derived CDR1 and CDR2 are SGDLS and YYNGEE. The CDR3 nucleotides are TGTGCCAGCAGCCCCCGGACAGGGGCCGTCGGAGAGACCCAGTACTTC. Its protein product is CASSPRTGAVGETQYF.

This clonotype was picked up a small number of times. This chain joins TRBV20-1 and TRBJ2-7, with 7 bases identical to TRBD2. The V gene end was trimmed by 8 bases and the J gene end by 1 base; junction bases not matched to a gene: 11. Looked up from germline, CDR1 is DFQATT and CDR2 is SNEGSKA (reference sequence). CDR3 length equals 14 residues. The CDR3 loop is CSPKVGGSSYEQYF. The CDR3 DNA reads TGCAGTCCAAAGGTGGGGGGGTCGTCCTACGAGCAGTACTTC.

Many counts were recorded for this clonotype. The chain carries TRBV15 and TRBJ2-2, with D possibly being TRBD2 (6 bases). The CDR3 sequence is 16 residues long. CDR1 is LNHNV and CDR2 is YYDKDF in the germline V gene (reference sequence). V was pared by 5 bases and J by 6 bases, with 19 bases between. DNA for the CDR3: TGTGCCACCAGCTCCCGAGCGGAAGCGGGCCCCGGGGAGCTGTTTTTT. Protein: CATSSRAEAGPGELFF.

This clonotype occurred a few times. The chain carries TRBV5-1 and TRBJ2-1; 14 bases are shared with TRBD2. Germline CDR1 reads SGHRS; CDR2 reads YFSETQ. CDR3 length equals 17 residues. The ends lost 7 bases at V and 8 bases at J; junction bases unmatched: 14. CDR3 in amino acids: CASGPGLAGGSGDEQFF. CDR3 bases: TGCGCCAGCGGACCCGGACTAGCGGGAGGCTCTGGGGATGAGCAGTTCTTC.

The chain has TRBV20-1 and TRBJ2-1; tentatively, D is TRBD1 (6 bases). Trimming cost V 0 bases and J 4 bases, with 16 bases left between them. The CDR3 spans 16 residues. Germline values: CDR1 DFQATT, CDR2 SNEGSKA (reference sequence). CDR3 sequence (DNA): TGCAGTGCTAGAGATCTCGGACTTCAGGGGTACAATGAGCAGTTCTTC. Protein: CSARDLGLQGYNEQFF.

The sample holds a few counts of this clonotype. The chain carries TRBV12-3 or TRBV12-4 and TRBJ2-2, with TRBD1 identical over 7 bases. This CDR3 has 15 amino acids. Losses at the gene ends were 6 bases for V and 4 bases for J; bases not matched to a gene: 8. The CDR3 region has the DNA TGTGCCAGCAGGGGCCCGGGACAGCGCACCGGGGAGCTGTTTTTT. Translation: CASRGPGQRTGELFF.

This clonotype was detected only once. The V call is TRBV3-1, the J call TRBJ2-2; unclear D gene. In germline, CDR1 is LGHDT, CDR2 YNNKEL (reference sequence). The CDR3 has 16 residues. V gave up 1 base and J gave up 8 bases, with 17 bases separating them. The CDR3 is CASSQVRASRKGELFF. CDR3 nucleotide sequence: TGTGCCAGCAGCCAAGTCCGGGCGTCCCGAAAGGGGGAGCTGTTTTTT.

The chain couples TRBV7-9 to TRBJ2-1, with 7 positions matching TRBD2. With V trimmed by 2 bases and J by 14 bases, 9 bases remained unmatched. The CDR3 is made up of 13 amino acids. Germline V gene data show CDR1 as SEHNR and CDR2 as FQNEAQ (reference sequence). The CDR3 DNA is TGTGCCAGCAGCTTACCTGGGGGGGTCTCGGAGTTCTTC. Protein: CASSLPGGVSEFF.

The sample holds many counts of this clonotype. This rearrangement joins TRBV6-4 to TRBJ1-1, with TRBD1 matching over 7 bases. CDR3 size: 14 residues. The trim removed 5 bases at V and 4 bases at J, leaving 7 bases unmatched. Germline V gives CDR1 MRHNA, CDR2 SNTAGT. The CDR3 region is CASSLQGSGTEAFF. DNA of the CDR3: TGTGCCAGCAGTTTACAGGGGTCGGGCACTGAAGCTTTCTTT.

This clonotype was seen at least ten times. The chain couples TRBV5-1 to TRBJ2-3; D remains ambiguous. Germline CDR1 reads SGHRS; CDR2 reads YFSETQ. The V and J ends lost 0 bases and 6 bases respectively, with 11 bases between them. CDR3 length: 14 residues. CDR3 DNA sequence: TGCGCCAGCAGCTTGGACCGAGTCGTTGATACGCAGTATTTT. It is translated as CASSLDRVVDTQYF. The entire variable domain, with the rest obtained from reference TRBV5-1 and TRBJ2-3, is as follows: KAGVTQTPRYLIKTRGQQVTLSCSPISGHRSVSWYQQTPGQGLQFLFEYFSETQRNKGNFPGRFSGRQFSNSRSEMNVSTLELGDSALYLCASSLDRVVDTQYFGPGTRLTVL.

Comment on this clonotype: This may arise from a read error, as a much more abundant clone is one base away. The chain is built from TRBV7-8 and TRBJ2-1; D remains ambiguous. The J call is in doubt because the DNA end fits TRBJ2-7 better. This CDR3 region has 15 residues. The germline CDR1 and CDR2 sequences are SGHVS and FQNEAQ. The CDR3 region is CASSQGPGSYNEQYF. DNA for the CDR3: TGTGCCAGCAGCCAAGGACCTGGCTCCTACAATGAGCAGTACTTC.

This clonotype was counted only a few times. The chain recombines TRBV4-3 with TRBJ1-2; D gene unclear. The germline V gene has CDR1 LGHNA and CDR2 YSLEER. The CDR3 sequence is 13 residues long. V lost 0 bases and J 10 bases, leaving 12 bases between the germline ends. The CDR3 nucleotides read TGCGCCAGCAGCCAAGAGGGCCCACGGGACTACACCTTC. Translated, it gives CASSQEGPRDYTF.

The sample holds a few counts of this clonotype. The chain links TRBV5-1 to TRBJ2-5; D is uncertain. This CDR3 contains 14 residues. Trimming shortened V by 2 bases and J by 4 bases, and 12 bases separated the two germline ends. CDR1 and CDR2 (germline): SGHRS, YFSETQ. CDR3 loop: CASSFSGLAETQYF. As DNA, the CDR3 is TGCGCCAGCAGCTTCTCCGGGTTGGCAGAGACCCAGTACTTC.

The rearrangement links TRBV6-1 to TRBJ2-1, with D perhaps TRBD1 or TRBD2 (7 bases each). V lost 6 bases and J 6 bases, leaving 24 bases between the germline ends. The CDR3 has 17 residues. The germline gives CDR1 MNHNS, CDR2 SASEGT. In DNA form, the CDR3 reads TGTGCCAGCAGCCCCTATTCCCAGGGGGAGGGTATCAATGAGCAGTTCTTC. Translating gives CASSPYSQGEGINEQFF.

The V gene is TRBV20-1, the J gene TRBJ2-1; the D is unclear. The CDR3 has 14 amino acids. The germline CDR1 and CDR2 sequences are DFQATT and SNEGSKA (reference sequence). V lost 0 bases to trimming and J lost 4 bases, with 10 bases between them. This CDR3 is CSARDWAEYNEQFF. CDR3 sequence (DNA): TGCAGTGCTAGAGACTGGGCAGAATACAATGAGCAGTTCTTC.

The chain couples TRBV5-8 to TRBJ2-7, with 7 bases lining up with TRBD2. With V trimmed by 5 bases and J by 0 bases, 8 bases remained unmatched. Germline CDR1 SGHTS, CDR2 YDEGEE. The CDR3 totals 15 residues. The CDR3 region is CASRDIAGLSYEQYF. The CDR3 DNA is TGTGCCAGCAGGGATATAGCGGGCCTCTCCTACGAGCAGTACTTC.

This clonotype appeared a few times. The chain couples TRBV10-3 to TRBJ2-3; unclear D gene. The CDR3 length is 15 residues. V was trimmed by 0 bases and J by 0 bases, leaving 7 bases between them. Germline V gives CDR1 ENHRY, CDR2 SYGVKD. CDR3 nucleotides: TGTGCCATCAGTGAGTCGTTCGTCAGCACAGATACGCAGTATTTT. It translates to CAISESFVSTDTQYF.

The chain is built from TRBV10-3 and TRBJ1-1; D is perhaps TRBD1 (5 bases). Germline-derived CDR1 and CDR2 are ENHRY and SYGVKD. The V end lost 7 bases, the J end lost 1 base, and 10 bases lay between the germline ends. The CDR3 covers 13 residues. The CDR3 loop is CAITSDRNTEAFF. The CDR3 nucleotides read TGTGCCATCACGTCCGACAGGAACACTGAAGCTTTCTTT.